This T cell receptor beta chain emerged from a study of cytomegalovirus exposure and HLA in healthy donors. For the study at large: Assignment to the Caucasian-associated ancestry cluster applied to more than 75% of the approximately 370 genotyped donors. The study, taken as a whole, reports: Confirmation was obtained in vitro that a few CMV-associated chains are specific for CMV antigens. Fewer N-insertions than the roughly 670-donor mean were reportedly shown by an Asian-associated ancestry cluster in a later analysis. Relative to equally common others, HLA-associated TCR beta chains showed greater clonal expansion in a later analysis.

Turning to this clone: The antigen remains unidentified.

The PCR used 60 Vbeta and 13 Jbeta primers. TCRdb's copy holds only in-frame clones and misses some; the assay was immunoSEQ multiplex PCR. The sample contains roughly 180,000 clones, roughly 80% of which appear only once. Germline-derived CDR1 and CDR2 are MGHRA and YSYEKL. V was pared by 0 bases and J by 3 bases, with 4 bases of the junction left unmatched. The CDR3 consists of 15 residues. V and J are TRBV4-1 and TRBJ2-7, with 8 positions matching TRBD2. The source is a woman in her 40s in good health and CMV-seropositive. The sample taken for sequencing was PBMCs. In nucleotides, the CDR3 is TGCGCCAGCAGCCAAGACGGCGGGAGGTTCTACGAGCAGTACTTC. Translating it yields CASSQDGGRFYEQYF.